This entry lists 15 T cell receptor beta chains sequenced from one sample in a study of tissue T cells after allogeneic stem cell transplantation. The repertoire was sequenced with immunoSEQ multiplex PCR; TCRdb's copy has only in-frame clones and lacks some. The top ten hold under 0.9% of the sample, which has nearly 50,000 clones, roughly 75% seen once. The specimen was sorted cells pooled from one or two spleens. These receptors were taken from a pool of C57BL/6 mice in good health.

Details on this clone: Gene and germline names: mouse. The sequenced fragment ends 1 residue before the CDR3 boundary, so the rest is inferred from the germline J gene. V and J are TRBV12-1 and TRBJ1-2; D gene unclear. V lost 8 bases, J lost 0 bases, and 9 bases lay in between. The V gene's germline CDR1 is SGHSN and CDR2 HYEKVE. The CDR3 has 12 amino acids. CDR3 protein: CATGQANSDYTF. Partial CDR3 DNA: TGTGCCACCGGCCAGGCAAACTCCGACTACACC.

This clone was seen only once. Gene names are the mouse ones. The CDR3 bases that were read are TGTGCCAGCAGCCAAAACAGGGAGTCGCCCCTCTAC. Its translation is CASSQNRESPLY. The CDR3 in its entirety is CASSQNRESPLYF. This chain links TRBV2 with TRBJ1-6; D perhaps matches TRBD1 (6 bases). The read ends 1 residue before the CDR3 terminus; that terminus is restored from the germline J gene. TRBJ1-6 is annotated as an ORF whose role is uncertain. The CDR3 spans 13 residues. Germline V gene lookup returns CDR1 LGHNA and CDR2 YSYQKL. Trimming removed 2 bases at V and 10 bases at J, with 9 bases between.

Comments on this clone: Mouse names are used for the genes. The read ends 1 residue early relative to the CDR3; the germline J gene fills the gap. The chain employs TRBV5 and TRBJ2-1; 11 nucleotides line up with TRBD1. Germline V lookup: CDR1 LGHNA, CDR2 YNLKQL (reference sequence). The CDR3 has 16 amino acids. The V segment lost 4 bases and the J segment 3 bases; nucleotides outside the gene matches: 5. The CDR3 sequence is CASSPRDRGFYAEQFF. The sequenced part of the CDR3 DNA is TGTGCCAGCAGCCCCCGGGACAGGGGGTTCTATGCTGAGCAGTTC.

As for this clone: Gene names are the mouse ones. The CDR3 here is CASSGGHSNSDYTF. The part of the CDR3 DNA that was read is TGTGCTAGCAGCGGGGGACATTCAAACTCCGACTACACC. V and J are TRBV29 and TRBJ1-2; maybe TRBD1 (6 bases). The read ends 1 residue before the CDR3 terminus; that terminus is restored from the germline J gene. Germline V gene data show CDR1 as MSHET and CDR2 as SYDVDS. V was trimmed by 6 bases and J by 0 bases, leaving 11 bases between them. This CDR3 comprises 14 residues.

As to this clone: Gene names are the mouse ones. Read sequence stops 1 residue before the CDR3 end, and the germline J gene provides the missing end. V gene TRBV13-2 combines with J gene TRBJ2-3, with no clear D. The V gene lost 0 bases and the J gene lost 2 bases, with 10 bases spanning the gap. Germline V gene data show CDR1 as NNHNN and CDR2 as SYGAGS (reference sequence). The CDR3 is 15 residues long. The CDR3 DNA, read in part, is TGTGCCAGCGGTGATGCGTGGCAATCTGCAGAAACGCTGTAT. Residues: CASGDAWQSAETLY. The full CDR3 sequence reads CASGDAWQSAETLYF.

Note on this clone: Gene and germline names: mouse. The sequence runs out 1 residue before the end of the CDR3; the remainder is reconstructed from the germline J gene. This chain connects TRBV3 to TRBJ2-2; D call uncertain. The CDR3 sequence is 15 residues long. Germline CDR1 and CDR2: SNHLY and FYNGKV (reference sequence). The germline V and J ends were trimmed by 0 bases and 1 base, with 6 bases remaining between them. The sequenced part of the CDR3 DNA is TGTGCCAGCAGCTTAGCGCCCCTAAACACCGGGCAGCTCTAC. Its translation is CASSLAPLNTGQLY. The entire CDR3 is CASSLAPLNTGQLYF.

As regards this clone: Gene names refer to mouse genes. The read ends 1 residue before the CDR3 terminus; that terminus is restored from the germline J gene. The rearrangement uses TRBV5 and TRBJ2-1; D ambiguous. Germline V lookup: CDR1 LGHNA, CDR2 YNLKQL (reference sequence). V lost 0 bases, J lost 1 base, and 4 bases lay in between. The CDR3 is 14 amino acids. The DNA read from the CDR3 is TGTGCCAGCAGCCAAGATCTGAACTATGCTGAGCAGTTC. This translates into CASSQDLNYAEQF. In full, the CDR3 is CASSQDLNYAEQFF.

Turning to this clone: Genes here carry mouse names. The read finishes 1 residue shy of the CDR3 end, and the germline J gene is used to complete it. V and J are TRBV13-2 and TRBJ2-4; 7 bases align to TRBD2. The CDR3 extends over 14 amino acids. With V trimmed by 0 bases and J by 3 bases, 1 base remained unmatched. Looked up from germline, CDR1 is NNHNN and CDR2 is SYGAGS (reference sequence). The CDR3 DNA, read in part, is TGTGCCAGCGGTGATGCCTGGGGGCAAAACACCTTGTAC. It codes for CASGDAWGQNTLY. From start to end, the CDR3 is CASGDAWGQNTLYF.

In the case of this clone: The genes and germline here are from mouse. Read data end 1 residue before the CDR3 end; the end is taken from the germline J gene. The rearrangement uses TRBV31 and TRBJ2-1; either TRBD1 or TRBD2 may supply D (6 bases each). Deletions cut 0 bases from V and 6 bases from J, with 12 bases between. Germline V CDR1 and CDR2: GKSSPN, SITVG. The CDR3 loop spans 14 amino acids. This CDR3 is CAWSLGGAGAEQFF. The CDR3 bases that were read are TGTGCCTGGAGTCTTGGGGGCGCGGGTGCTGAGCAGTTC.

About this clone: The gene names given are mouse names. The CDR3 end falls 1 residue outside the read, so it is completed with the germline J gene. The chain combines TRBV20 with TRBJ2-7; tentative D call: TRBD1 (6 bases). Trimming removed 1 base from V and 7 bases from J, with 11 bases in between. Germline V lookup: CDR1 GFQATS, CDR2 STVNSAI. The CDR3 has 12 residues. The CDR3 loop is CGARGQGREQYF. The DNA read from the CDR3 is TGTGGTGCTAGGGGGCAGGGGAGGGAACAGTAC.

As to this clone: Any gene name here is a mouse gene name. The read finishes 1 residue shy of the CDR3 end, and the germline J gene is used to complete it. The genes are TRBV5 and TRBJ2-1; D is possibly TRBD1 or TRBD2 (5 bases each). This CDR3 has 13 residues. V lost 4 bases and J 1 base, leaving 5 bases between the germline ends. Germline CDR1 reads LGHNA; CDR2 reads YNLKQL (reference sequence). CDR3 loop: CASSRGNYAEQFF. Incomplete CDR3 DNA: TGTGCCAGCAGCCGGGGGAACTATGCTGAGCAGTTC.

In the case of this clone: The listed genes are named as in mouse. The CDR3 is cut off 1 residue early in the read; its end comes from the germline J gene. The rearrangement links TRBV23 to TRBJ2-5; the table assigns TRBD2, which was not confirmed against the DNA. This CDR3 has 13 residues. CDR1 is KGHTA, CDR2 FQNQQP, per germline. The chain's CDR3 is CSSSTGGADTQYF. Incomplete CDR3 DNA: TGCTCCAGCAGTACTGGGGGGGCGGACACCCAGTAC.

On this clone: The gene names here belong to mouse. The observed sequence ends 1 residue before the CDR3 terminus, with the missing tail filled in from the germline J gene. This chain connects TRBV24 to TRBJ2-4; perhaps TRBD1 as D (6 bases). V was clipped by 6 bases and J by 2 bases, with 18 bases between them. Germline lookup yields CDR1 KGHTA and CDR2 FRNEEI. The CDR3 runs 16 residues. The CDR3 sequence: CASSPPREGDQNTLYF. CDR3 DNA, as far as it was read: TGTGCCAGCAGCCCTCCCAGGGAGGGGGATCAAAACACCTTGTAC.

With regard to this clone: Gene names and germline match the mouse. The CDR3 end is not reached by the read, which stops 1 residue before it; the germline J gene fills it in. This chain joins TRBV13-2 and TRBJ2-1, with 7 bases aligning to TRBD2. The J segment lost 0 bases and the V segment lost 3 bases, leaving 3 bases of the junction unmatched. CDR3 length: 15 amino acids. Germline V CDR1 and CDR2: NNHNN, SYGAGS (reference sequence). The CDR3 sequence is CASGGLGVNYAEQFF. CDR3 bases read: TGTGCCAGCGGTGGGCTGGGGGTTAACTATGCTGAGCAGTTC.

A note on this clone: Mouse gene names and germline throughout. The CDR3 end lies 1 residue beyond the end of the read and is filled in from the germline J gene. The J gene is TRBJ1-3, the V gene TRBV13-2; perhaps TRBD1 as D (5 bases). Germline-derived CDR1 and CDR2 are NNHNN and SYGAGS (reference sequence). The CDR3 is 16 amino acids. Trimming cost V 0 bases and J 0 bases, with 10 bases left between them. CDR3 sequence: CASGDAGLNSGNTLYF. The covered CDR3 bases are TGTGCCAGCGGTGATGCGGGGCTTAATTCTGGAAATACGCTCTAT.